Each of the 6 T cell receptor beta chains below was sequenced from the same sample in a study of T-cell memory formation after mild COVID-19. TCRdb reanalysed the 5' RACE reads using MiXCR and keeps one entry per CDR3 protein. The sample lists roughly 600,000 distinct CDR3 sequences; roughly 17% were seen once. The material sequenced was PBMCs or a T cell subset sorted from them (not recorded which). These receptors were obtained from an adult woman who had mild COVID-19 (a few samples of this study predate the infection). Cell type and time point are not known.

This clonotype occurred a few times. This chain joins TRBV5-1 and TRBJ2-5, with 12 bases identical to TRBD2. This CDR3 has 15 amino acids. V lost 4 bases and J lost 1; bases outside the gene matches: 2. Germline CDR1 is SGHRS and CDR2 is YFSETQ. CDR3: CASSTSGRIQETQYF. The CDR3 nucleotides read TGCGCCAGCAGCACTAGCGGGAGGATCCAAGAGACCCAGTACTTC.

The sample holds many counts of this clonotype. CDR3 nucleotides: TGTGCCAGCTCCTGGCTCGCTACAGATACGCAGTATTTT. It yields the protein CASSWLATDTQYF. The chain joins TRBV12-3 or TRBV12-4 to TRBJ2-3; the D is unclear. The CDR3 consists of 13 residues. Trimming shortened V by 8 bases and J by 3 bases, and 12 bases separated the two germline ends.

In this sample, this clonotype turned up many times. The chain recombines TRBV7-2 with TRBJ2-5, with 7 bases lining up with TRBD1. Trimming cost V 5 bases and J 0 bases; bases outside gene matches: 3. The CDR3 has 14 amino acids. The germline V gene has CDR1 SGHTA and CDR2 FQGNSA. CDR3 DNA sequence: TGTGCCAGCAGCCAGGGGGATCACCAAGAGACCCAGTACTTC. Protein sequence: CASSQGDHQETQYF.

The chain has TRBV7-6 and TRBJ2-3; no definite D call. The V end lost 6 bases, the J end lost 1 base, and 14 bases lay between the germline ends. Germline values: CDR1 SGHVS, CDR2 FNYEAQ. The CDR3 runs to 15 residues. CDR3 nucleotide sequence: TGTGCCAGCAGTCAAAGGACCGTCGGCACAGATACGCAGTATTTT. Translated: CASSQRTVGTDTQYF. Filled out from reference TRBV7-6 and TRBJ2-3, the complete variable domain reads GAGVSQSPRYKVTKRGQDVALRCDPISGHVSLYWYRQALGQGPEFLTYFNYEAQQDKSGLPNDRFSAERPEGSISTLTIQRTEQRDSAMYRCASSQRTVGTDTQYFGPGTRLTVL.

The rearrangement uses TRBV7-3 and TRBJ2-1; the match to TRBD2 covers 8 bases. The CDR3 has 15 residues. V was clipped by 0 bases and J by 3 bases; unmatched bases: 1. CDR1 SGHTA and CDR2 FQGTGA come from the germline V gene. The DNA of the CDR3 is TGTGCCAGCAGCTTAACAGCGGGAGTCTACAATGAGCAGTTCTTC. Protein: CASSLTAGVYNEQFF.

V and J are TRBV14 and TRBJ2-7, with a tentative D call TRBD2 (5 bases). Germline V gene sequence: CDR1 SGHDN, CDR2 FVKESK. V was clipped by 1 base and J by 3 bases, with 13 bases between them. CDR3 length equals 15 residues. CDR3 region: CASSQGFGVVYEQYF. Here the CDR3 DNA reads TGTGCCAGCAGCCAAGGGTTCGGGGTTGTCTACGAGCAGTACTTC. Complete variable domain (other parts from reference TRBV14 and TRBJ2-7): EAGVTQFPSHSVIEKGQTVTLRCDPISGHDNLYWYRRVMGKEIKFLLHFVKESKQDESGMPNNRFLAERTGGTYSTLKVQPAELEDSGVYFCASSQGFGVVYEQYFGPGTRLTVT.